This T cell receptor (beta chain) was captured by sequencing in a study of neurological immune-mediated disorders. Regarding the study as a whole: It was HTLV-1-associated myelopathy that showed the most TCR clonal expansion, while multiple sclerosis showed the least, falling below healthy controls.

PBMCs numbering 2 million and stored at -80 C yielded the unsorted libraries. CDR3 length equals 12 residues. Trimming left V 1 base short and J 9 bases short, with 9 bases between. CDR1 MGHRA and CDR2 YSYEKL come from the germline V gene. Concerning this clonotype itself: Its antigen is unidentified.

TCRdb reanalysed the 5' RACE reads using MiXCR and keeps one entry per CDR3 protein. The sample includes around 79,000 distinct CDR3 sequences, over 12% of them seen just once. This chain links TRBV4-1 with TRBJ1-1; no reliable D call. The receptor was derived from a woman aged 45-65 years in good health. The sample consisted of PBMCs. Here the CDR3 reads CASSQGASKAFF. CDR3 DNA sequence: TGCGCCAGCAGCCAAGGGGCATCTAAAGCTTTCTTT.